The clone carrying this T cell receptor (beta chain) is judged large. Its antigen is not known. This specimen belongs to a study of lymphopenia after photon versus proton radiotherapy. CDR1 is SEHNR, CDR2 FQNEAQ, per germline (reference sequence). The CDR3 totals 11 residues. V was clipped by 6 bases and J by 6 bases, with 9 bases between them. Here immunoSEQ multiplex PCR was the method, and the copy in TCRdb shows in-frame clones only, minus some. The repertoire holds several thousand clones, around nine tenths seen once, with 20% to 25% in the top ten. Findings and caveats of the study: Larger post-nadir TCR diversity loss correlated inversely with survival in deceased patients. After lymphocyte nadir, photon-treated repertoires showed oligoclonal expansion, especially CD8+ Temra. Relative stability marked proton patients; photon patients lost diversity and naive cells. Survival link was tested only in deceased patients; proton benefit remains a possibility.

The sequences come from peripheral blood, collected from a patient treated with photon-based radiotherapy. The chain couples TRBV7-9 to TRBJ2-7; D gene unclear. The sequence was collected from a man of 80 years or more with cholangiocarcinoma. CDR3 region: CASRYDGEQYF. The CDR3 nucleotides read TGTGCCAGCAGGTACGACGGCGAGCAGTACTTC.